A single sample gave rise to the 3 T cell receptor beta chains below, sequenced in a study of naive and memory T cell subsets. The SP2 primer and nested alpha and beta constant region primers amplified ligated cDNA in four rounds. TCRdb passed the UMI-ligation and nested PCR reads through MiXCR, listing each CDR3 protein once. The repertoire holds more than 30,000 distinct CDR3 sequences, about 10% seen once, with around 3.9% in the top ten. Treatment of the sample: skin biopsy from PPD injection site in Mantoux-positive individual. An oligonucleotide containing a UMI was ligated to the 3' end of TCR cDNA. Specimen: skin, collected from a tuberculin skin test site. The receptors shown here come from an adult in good health.

There are many counts of this clonotype. V is TRBV12-3 or TRBV12-4 and J is TRBJ1-1; D is possibly TRBD1 (5 bases). Trimming took 5 bases from V and 11 from J, leaving 18 bases between them. The length of the CDR3 is 13 residues. The CDR3 region is CASSPHGLWDAFF. In DNA form, the CDR3 reads TGTGCCAGCAGTCCCCACGGCCTATGGGACGCTTTCTTT.

Many counts were recorded for this clonotype. This chain links TRBV25-1 with TRBJ2-2; no clear D. This CDR3 spans 13 amino acids. The V gene lost 6 bases and the J gene lost 0 bases, with 5 bases spanning the gap. Germline values: CDR1 MGHDK, CDR2 SYGVNS. Written as DNA, the CDR3 is TGTGCCAGCAGACAGCCGAACACCGGGGAGCTGTTTTTT. Amino acids: CASRQPNTGELFF.

This clonotype was counted at least ten times. The V gene is TRBV4-2, the J gene TRBJ2-7; tentative D call: TRBD1 (6 bases). Germline V gene sequence: CDR1 LGHNA, CDR2 YNFKEQ. Deletions cut 0 bases from V and 2 bases from J, with 14 bases between. The length of the CDR3 is 16 residues. The CDR3 DNA follows: TGTGCCAGCAGCCAAGATAGGGGACACCTAACCTACGAGCAGTACTTC. This translates into CASSQDRGHLTYEQYF.